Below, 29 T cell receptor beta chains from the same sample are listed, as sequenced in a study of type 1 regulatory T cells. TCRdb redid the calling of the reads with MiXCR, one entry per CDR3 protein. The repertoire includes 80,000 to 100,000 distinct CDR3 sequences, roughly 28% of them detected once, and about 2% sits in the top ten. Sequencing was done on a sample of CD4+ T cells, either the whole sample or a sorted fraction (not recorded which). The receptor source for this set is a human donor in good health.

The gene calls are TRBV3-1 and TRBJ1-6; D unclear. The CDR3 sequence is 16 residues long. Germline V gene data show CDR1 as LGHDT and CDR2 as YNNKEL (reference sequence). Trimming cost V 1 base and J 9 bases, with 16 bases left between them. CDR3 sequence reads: CASSQGSMTGGSPLHF. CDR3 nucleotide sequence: TGTGCCAGCAGCCAAGGATCTATGACCGGCGGTTCACCCCTCCACTTT.

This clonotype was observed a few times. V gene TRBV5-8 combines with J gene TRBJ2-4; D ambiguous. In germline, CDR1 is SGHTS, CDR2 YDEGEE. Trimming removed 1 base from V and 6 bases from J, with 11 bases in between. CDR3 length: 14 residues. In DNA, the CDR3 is TGTGCCAGCAGCTTGATGAAGATTCTAAACATTCAGTACTTC. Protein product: CASSLMKILNIQYF. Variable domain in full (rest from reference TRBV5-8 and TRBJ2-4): EAGVTQSPTHLIKTRGQQATLRCSPISGHTSVYWYQQALGLGLQFLLWYDEGEERNRGNFPPRFSGRQFPNYSSELNVNALELEDSALYLCASSLMKILNIQYFGAGTRLSVL.

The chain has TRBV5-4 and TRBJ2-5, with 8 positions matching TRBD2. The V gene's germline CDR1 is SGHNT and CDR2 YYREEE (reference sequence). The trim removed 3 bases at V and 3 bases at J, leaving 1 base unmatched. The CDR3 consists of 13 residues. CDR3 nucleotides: TGTGCCAGCAGCTCAGCGGGAGAAGAGACCCAGTACTTC. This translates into CASSSAGEETQYF.

This chain's CDR3 is CASSLAGRSGRLGTEAFF. The CDR3 region has the DNA TGTGCCAGCAGTTTAGCCGGCCGGTCAGGGCGGTTGGGCACTGAAGCTTTCTTT. This chain links TRBV27 with TRBJ1-1; a possible D gene is TRBD1 (5 bases). There are 18 residues in the CDR3. In germline, CDR1 is MNHEY, CDR2 SMNVEV (reference sequence). V was shortened by 2 bases and J by 4 bases, with 23 bases between the two germline ends.

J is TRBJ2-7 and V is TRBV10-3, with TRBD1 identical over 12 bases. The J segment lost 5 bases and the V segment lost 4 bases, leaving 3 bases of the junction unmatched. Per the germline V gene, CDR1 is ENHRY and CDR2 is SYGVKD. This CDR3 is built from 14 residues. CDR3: CAISGDRGQDEQYF. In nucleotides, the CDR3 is TGTGCCATCAGTGGGGACAGGGGGCAAGACGAGCAGTACTTC.

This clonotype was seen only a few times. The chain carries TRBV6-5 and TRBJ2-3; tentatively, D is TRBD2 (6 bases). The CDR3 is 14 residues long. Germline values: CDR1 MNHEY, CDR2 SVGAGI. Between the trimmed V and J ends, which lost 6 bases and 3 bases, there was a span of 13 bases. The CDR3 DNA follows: TGTGCCAGCAGAGCGGGCCCTGTGACAGATACGCAGTATTTT. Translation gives CASRAGPVTDTQYF.

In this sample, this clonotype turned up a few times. In nucleotides, the CDR3 is TGCAGTGCTAGAGATATATATGCGGGAGCGGCGGATACGCAGTATTTT. Encoded protein: CSARDIYAGAADTQYF. The chain recombines TRBV20-1 with TRBJ2-3; TRBD2 agrees at 7 bases. Germline V gene sequence: CDR1 DFQATT, CDR2 SNEGSKA (reference sequence). The CDR3 spans 16 residues. V was pared by 0 bases and J by 6 bases, with 12 bases of the junction left unmatched.

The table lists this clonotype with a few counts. For the CDR3, the DNA is TGCAGCGTTGAAAAGGGACCCAGCTACAATGAGCAGTTCTTC. It encodes CSVEKGPSYNEQFF. V usage is TRBV29-1 and J usage is TRBJ2-1; D could derive from TRBD1 or TRBD2 (5 bases each). The germline V gene encodes CDR1 SQVTM and CDR2 ANQGSEA. This CDR3 comprises 14 residues. V was shortened by 2 bases and J by 3 bases, with 11 bases between the two germline ends.

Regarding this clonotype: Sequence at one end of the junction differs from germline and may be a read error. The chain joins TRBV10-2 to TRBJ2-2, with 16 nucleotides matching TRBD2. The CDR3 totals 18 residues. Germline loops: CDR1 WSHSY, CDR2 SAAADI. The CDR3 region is CASRLPGLAGGLDGGLFF. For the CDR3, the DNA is TGCGCCAGCAGATTACCGGGACTAGCGGGAGGGCTTGACGGGGGGCTGTTTTTT.

CDR3: CASSLLAAIQETQYF. CDR3 DNA sequence: TGCGCCAGCAGCTTACTAGCGGCCATCCAAGAGACCCAGTACTTC. This chain connects TRBV5-1 to TRBJ2-5; TRBD2 aligns across 8 bases. The germline CDR1 and CDR2 sequences are SGHRS and YFSETQ. The CDR3 sequence is 15 residues long. Trimming cost V 2 bases and J 1 base; bases outside gene matches: 4. Using reference TRBV5-1 and TRBJ2-5 for the parts outside the CDR3, the full variable domain is KAGVTQTPRYLIKTRGQQVTLSCSPISGHRSVSWYQQTPGQGLQFLFEYFSETQRNKGNFPGRFSGRQFSNSRSEMNVSTLELGDSALYLCASSLLAAIQETQYFGPGTRLLVL.

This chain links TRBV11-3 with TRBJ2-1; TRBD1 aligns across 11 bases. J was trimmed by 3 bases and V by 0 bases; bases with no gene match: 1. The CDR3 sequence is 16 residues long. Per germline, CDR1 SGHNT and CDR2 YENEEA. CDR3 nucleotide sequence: TGTGCCAGCAGCTTAGATGGGACAGGGGGCTACAATGAGCAGTTCTTC. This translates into CASSLDGTGGYNEQFF.

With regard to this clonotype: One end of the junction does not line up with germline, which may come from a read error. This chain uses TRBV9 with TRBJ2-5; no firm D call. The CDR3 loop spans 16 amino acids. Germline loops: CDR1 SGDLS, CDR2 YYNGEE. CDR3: CVSSPSTAKQQETQYF. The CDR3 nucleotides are TGTGTCAGCAGCCCAAGTACCGCGAAACAACAAGAGACCCAGTACTTC.

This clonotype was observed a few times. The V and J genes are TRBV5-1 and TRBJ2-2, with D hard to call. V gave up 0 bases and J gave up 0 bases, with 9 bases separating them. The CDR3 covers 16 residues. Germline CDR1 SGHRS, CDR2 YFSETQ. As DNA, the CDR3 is TGCGCCAGCAGCTTGGGCCGATTTTCGAACACCGGGGAGCTGTTTTTT. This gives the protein CASSLGRFSNTGELFF.

This chain's CDR3 is CASSTTQETQYF. CDR3 in DNA: TGTGCCAGCAGTACCACTCAAGAGACCCAGTACTTC. V gene TRBV28 combines with J gene TRBJ2-5, with D hard to call. V was pared by 5 bases and J by 2 bases, with 6 bases between. This CDR3 contains 12 residues. CDR1 MDHEN and CDR2 SYDVKM come from the germline V gene.

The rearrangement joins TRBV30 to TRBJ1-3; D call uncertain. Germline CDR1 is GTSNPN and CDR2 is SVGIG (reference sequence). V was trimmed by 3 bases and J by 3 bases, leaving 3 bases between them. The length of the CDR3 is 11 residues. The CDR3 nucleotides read TGTGCCTGGAGCGGTGGAAACACCATATATTTT. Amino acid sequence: CAWSGGNTIYF.

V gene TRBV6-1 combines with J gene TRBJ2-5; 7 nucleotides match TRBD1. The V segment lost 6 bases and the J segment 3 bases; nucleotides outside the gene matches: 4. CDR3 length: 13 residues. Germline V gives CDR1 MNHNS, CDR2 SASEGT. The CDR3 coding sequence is TGTGCCAGCAGGCTACAGGGGAAAGAGACCCAGTACTTC. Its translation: CASRLQGKETQYF.

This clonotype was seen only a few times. The CDR3 nucleotides are TGTGCCAGCTCACACCGAGACAGGAACGAGCAGTACTTC. Translated: CASSHRDRNEQYF. The gene calls are TRBV18 and TRBJ2-7; D may be TRBD1 (6 bases). The CDR3 is made up of 13 amino acids. Germline-derived CDR1 and CDR2 are KGHSH and LQKENI. Trimming pared 4 bases from V and 5 bases from J, leaving 12 bases between.

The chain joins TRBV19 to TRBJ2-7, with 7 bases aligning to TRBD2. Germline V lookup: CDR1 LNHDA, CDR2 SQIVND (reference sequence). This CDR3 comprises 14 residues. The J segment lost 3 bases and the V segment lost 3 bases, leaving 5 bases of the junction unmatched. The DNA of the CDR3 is TGTGCCAGTAGTATGGAGGCTAGCGGCTACGAGCAGTACTTC. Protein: CASSMEASGYEQYF.

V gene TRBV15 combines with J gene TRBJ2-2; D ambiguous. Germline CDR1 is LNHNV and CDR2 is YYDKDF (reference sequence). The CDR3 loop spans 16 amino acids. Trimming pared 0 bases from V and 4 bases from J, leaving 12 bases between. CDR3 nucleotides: TGTGCCACCAGCAGAGATGACATGTTGAGCACCGGGGAGCTGTTTTTT. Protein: CATSRDDMLSTGELFF. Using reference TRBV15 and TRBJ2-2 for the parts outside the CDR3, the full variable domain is DAMVIQNPRYQVTQFGKPVTLSCSQTLNHNVMYWYQQKSSQAPKLLFHYYDKDFNNEADTPDNFQSRRPNTSFCFLDIRSPGLGDTAMYLCATSRDDMLSTGELFFGEGSRLTVL.

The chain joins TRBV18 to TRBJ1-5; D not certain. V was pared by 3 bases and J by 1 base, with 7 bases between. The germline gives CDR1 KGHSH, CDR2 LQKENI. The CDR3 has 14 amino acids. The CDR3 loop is CASSPLGSNQPQHF. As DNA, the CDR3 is TGTGCCAGCTCACCTCTTGGAAGCAATCAGCCCCAGCATTTT.

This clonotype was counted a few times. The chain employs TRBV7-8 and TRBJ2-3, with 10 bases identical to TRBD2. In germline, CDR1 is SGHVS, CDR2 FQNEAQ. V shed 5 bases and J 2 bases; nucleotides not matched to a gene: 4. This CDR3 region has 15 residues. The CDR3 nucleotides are TGTGCCAGCAGCCCCGGGACTAGCGACACAGATACGCAGTATTTT. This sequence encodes CASSPGTSDTDTQYF.

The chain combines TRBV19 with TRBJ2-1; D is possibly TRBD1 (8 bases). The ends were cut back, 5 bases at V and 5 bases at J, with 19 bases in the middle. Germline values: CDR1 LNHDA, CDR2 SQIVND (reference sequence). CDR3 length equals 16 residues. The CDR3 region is CASSLWSGTGHNEQFF. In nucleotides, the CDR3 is TGTGCCAGTAGTCTCTGGAGCGGGACAGGCCACAATGAGCAGTTCTTC.

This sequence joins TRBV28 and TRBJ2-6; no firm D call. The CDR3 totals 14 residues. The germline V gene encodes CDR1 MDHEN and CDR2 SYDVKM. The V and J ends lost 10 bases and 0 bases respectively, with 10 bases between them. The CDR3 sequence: CATLRDSGANVLTF. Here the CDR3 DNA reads TGTGCCACCTTAAGGGACTCTGGGGCCAACGTCCTGACTTTC. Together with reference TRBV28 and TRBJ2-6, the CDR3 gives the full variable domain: DVKVTQSSRYLVKRTGEKVFLECVQDMDHENMFWYRQDPGLGLRLIYFSYDVKMKEKGDIPEGYSVSREKKERFSLILESASTNQTSMYLCATLRDSGANVLTFGAGSRLTVL.

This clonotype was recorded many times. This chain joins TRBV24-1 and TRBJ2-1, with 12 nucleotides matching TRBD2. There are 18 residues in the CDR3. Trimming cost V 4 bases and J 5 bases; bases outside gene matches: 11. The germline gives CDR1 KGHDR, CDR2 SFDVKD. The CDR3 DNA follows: TGTGCCACCAGTGACCCTACCCCTAGCGGGAGGGGGAACAATGAGCAGTTCTTC. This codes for CATSDPTPSGRGNNEQFF.

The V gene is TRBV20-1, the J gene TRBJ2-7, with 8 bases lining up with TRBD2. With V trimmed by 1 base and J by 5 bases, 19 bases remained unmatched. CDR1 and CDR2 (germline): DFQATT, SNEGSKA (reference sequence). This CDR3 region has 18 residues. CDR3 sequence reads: CSARGPGPAGATLDEQYF. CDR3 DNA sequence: TGCAGTGCTAGAGGCCCGGGACCAGCGGGAGCTACCCTAGACGAGCAGTACTTC.

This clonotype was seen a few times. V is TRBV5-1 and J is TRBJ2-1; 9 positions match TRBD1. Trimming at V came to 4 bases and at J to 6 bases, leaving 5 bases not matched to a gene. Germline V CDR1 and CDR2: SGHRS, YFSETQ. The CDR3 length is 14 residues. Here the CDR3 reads CASSARDRANEQFF. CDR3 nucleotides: TGCGCCAGCAGCGCCCGGGACAGGGCCAATGAGCAGTTCTTC.

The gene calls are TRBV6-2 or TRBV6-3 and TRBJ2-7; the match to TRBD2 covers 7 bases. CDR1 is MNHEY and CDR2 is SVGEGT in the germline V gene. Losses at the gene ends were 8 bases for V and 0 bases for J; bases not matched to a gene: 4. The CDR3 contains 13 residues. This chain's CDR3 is CASATSASYEQYF. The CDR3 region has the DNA TGTGCCAGCGCCACTAGCGCCTCCTACGAGCAGTACTTC.

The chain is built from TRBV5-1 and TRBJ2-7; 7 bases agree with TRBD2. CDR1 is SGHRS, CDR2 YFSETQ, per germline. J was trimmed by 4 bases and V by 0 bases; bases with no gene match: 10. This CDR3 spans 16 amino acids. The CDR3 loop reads CASSLEPGGIEYEQYF. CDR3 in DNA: TGCGCCAGCAGCTTGGAACCCGGGGGGATCGAGTACGAGCAGTACTTC.

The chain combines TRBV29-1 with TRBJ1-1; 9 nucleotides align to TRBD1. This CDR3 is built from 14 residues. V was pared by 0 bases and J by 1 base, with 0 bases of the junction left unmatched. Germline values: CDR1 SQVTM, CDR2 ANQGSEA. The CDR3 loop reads CSVEEGQGNTEAFF. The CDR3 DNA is TGCAGCGTTGAAGAGGGACAGGGGAACACTGAAGCTTTCTTT.